This T cell receptor (beta chain) was recorded in a study of OX40 agonist ivuxolimab in advanced cancers. The study, taken as a whole, reports: CD8+ T cells showed, on average, more clonal expansion than CD4+ cells. With doses of 0.1 to 3.0 mg/kg, CD4+ and CD8+ blood T cells had undergone clonal expansion by week 6.

With regard to this clone: Antigen: not known. The junction differs from germline at one of its ends, possibly a read error.

In germline, CDR1 is MNHEY, CDR2 SVGAGI. The CDR3 contains 14 residues. Profiled with immunoSEQ multiplex PCR; TCRdb holds only in-frame clones, not every one. The sample carries about 66,000 clones, roughly 87% recorded once. Patients with a history of autoimmune disease or on systemic immunosuppression were excluded. The receptor comes from an adult with an advanced solid tumor such as melanoma, head and neck, liver or kidney cancer. The V and J genes are TRBV6-5 and TRBJ2-7; D is possibly TRBD1 or TRBD2 (5 bases each). This material consisted of CD4+ or CD8+ T cells sorted from blood, taken in a trial of the OX40 agonist ivuxolimab. The CDR3 protein is CASRPGTSSFEQYF. The CDR3, as DNA: TGTGCCAGCAGGCCCGGGACCTCCTCCTTCGAGCAGTACTTC.